These 31 T cell receptor beta chains originate from one sample sequenced in a study of CD8 T cells in Susac syndrome. Random hexamers served to reverse transcribe roughly 0.45 to 1 ug RNA. MiXCR, applied by TCRdb to the immunoSEQ multiplex PCR reads, yields one record per CDR3 protein. This table has 400,000 or so distinct CDR3 sequences, more than 80% appearing once. Sequenced material: CD8+ T cells from PBMCs. Receptors originate from a human donor with multiple sclerosis.

V is TRBV7-9 and J is TRBJ2-1; 8 nucleotides align to TRBD1. Germline V CDR1 and CDR2: SEHNR, FQNEAQ (reference sequence). J gave up 5 bases and V 3 bases, and 6 bases lay outside the gene matches. The CDR3 sequence is 15 residues long. The CDR3 is CASSFGLDRDNEQFF. The CDR3 nucleotides are TGTGCCAGCAGCTTCGGGTTGGACAGGGACAATGAGCAGTTCTTC.

The V and J genes are TRBV20-1 and TRBJ2-1; 11 bases align to TRBD2. From germline, CDR1 is DFQATT and CDR2 SNEGSKA (reference sequence). With 0 bases clipped from V and 7 bases from J, the junction kept 8 bases outside the gene matches. The CDR3 has 16 amino acids. CDR3 in DNA: TGCAGTGCTAGAGACCCCCTAGCGGGGGGCCCTAATGAGCAGTTCTTC. Translating it yields CSARDPLAGGPNEQFF.

The chain combines TRBV20-1 with TRBJ2-7, with 13 bases fitting TRBD2. With V trimmed by 6 bases and J by 3 bases, 5 bases remained unmatched. The CDR3 sequence is 14 residues long. Germline V CDR1 and CDR2: DFQATT, SNEGSKA (reference sequence). DNA for the CDR3: TGCAGTGCCGTAGGGACTAGCGGGATCTACGAGCAGTACTTC. Protein product: CSAVGTSGIYEQYF.

This clonotype is a singleton in its sample. V usage is TRBV5-4 and J usage is TRBJ1-3; no reliable D call. From germline, CDR1 is SGHNT and CDR2 YYREEE (reference sequence). Deletions cut 0 bases from V and 0 bases from J, with 7 bases between. The CDR3 spans 15 residues. CDR3 sequence (DNA): TGTGCCAGCAGCTTGGACCTGAGCTCTGGAAACACCATATATTTT. This translates into CASSLDLSSGNTIYF.

The chain recombines TRBV15 with TRBJ1-5; no definite D call. Germline CDR1 reads LNHNV; CDR2 reads YYDKDF (reference sequence). Trimming stripped 9 bases from V and 5 bases from J, with 11 bases between. This CDR3 is built from 12 residues. The CDR3 loop reads CATGEGDQPQHF. The DNA of the CDR3 is TGTGCCACTGGGGAGGGTGATCAGCCCCAGCATTTT. Together with reference TRBV15 and TRBJ1-5, the CDR3 gives the full variable domain: DAMVIQNPRYQVTQFGKPVTLSCSQTLNHNVMYWYQQKSSQAPKLLFHYYDKDFNNEADTPDNFQSRRPNTSFCFLDIRSPGLGDTAMYLCATGEGDQPQHFGDGTRLSIL.

The chain carries TRBV3-1 and TRBJ1-3; D remains ambiguous. There are 15 residues in the CDR3. Germline V gives CDR1 LGHDT, CDR2 YNNKEL (reference sequence). V was shortened by 2 bases and J by 0 bases, with 8 bases between the two germline ends. The CDR3 sequence is CASSQSGSSGNTIYF. The DNA for the CDR3 is TGTGCCAGCAGCCAATCGGGAAGCTCTGGAAACACCATATATTTT.

This rearrangement joins TRBV6-2 or TRBV6-3 to TRBJ2-2, with D maybe TRBD2 (6 bases). The CDR3 extends over 15 amino acids. The V end was cut by 6 bases, the J end by 1 base, with 12 bases between. From germline, CDR1 is MNHEY and CDR2 SVGEGT. In nucleotides, the CDR3 is TGTGCCAGCAGACCGATAGCGGAGAACACCGGGGAGCTGTTTTTT. This codes for CASRPIAENTGELFF.

This clonotype was counted once. J is TRBJ2-1 and V is TRBV28; D not certain. V lost 5 bases to trimming and J lost 7 bases, with 18 bases between them. In germline, CDR1 is MDHEN, CDR2 SYDVKM. The CDR3 contains 15 residues. The CDR3 sequence is CASSPVPWGTNEQFF. The CDR3 nucleotides are TGTGCCAGCAGTCCCGTTCCCTGGGGAACAAATGAGCAGTTCTTC. Variable domain in full (rest from reference TRBV28 and TRBJ2-1): DVKVTQSSRYLVKRTGEKVFLECVQDMDHENMFWYRQDPGLGLRLIYFSYDVKMKEKGDIPEGYSVSREKKERFSLILESASTNQTSMYLCASSPVPWGTNEQFFGPGTRLTVL.

The chain joins TRBV7-9 to TRBJ2-2, with 8 positions matching TRBD1. In germline, CDR1 is SEHNR, CDR2 FQNEAQ (reference sequence). Losses at the gene ends were 6 bases for V and 3 bases for J; bases not matched to a gene: 3. The CDR3 spans 14 residues. The CDR3 DNA reads TGTGCCAGCAGGAAGACAGGGGACACCGGGGAGCTGTTTTTT. Its translation: CASRKTGDTGELFF.

The chain employs TRBV6-1 and TRBJ1-1; D is uncertain. The germline CDR1 and CDR2 sequences are MNHNS and SASEGT. CDR3 length equals 13 residues. Between the trimmed V and J ends, which lost 2 bases and 4 bases, there was a span of 8 bases. CDR3 residues: CASSENALTEAFF. DNA of the CDR3: TGTGCCAGCAGTGAAAACGCGCTCACTGAAGCTTTCTTT.

This clonotype was picked up one time. The V call is TRBV14, the J call TRBJ2-3, with D hard to call. This CDR3 comprises 14 residues. Germline V gives CDR1 SGHDN, CDR2 FVKESK. V was trimmed by 2 bases and J by 3 bases, leaving 9 bases between them. CDR3 in DNA: TGTGCCAGCAGCCAAACGACCTTTACAGATACGCAGTATTTT. Translation gives CASSQTTFTDTQYF.

V usage is TRBV7-6 and J usage is TRBJ1-1; possibly TRBD1 for D (6 bases). The germline CDR1 and CDR2 sequences are SGHVS and FNYEAQ. The CDR3 totals 14 residues. V lost 1 base and J 9 bases, leaving 15 bases between the germline ends. CDR3 nucleotides: TGTGCCAGCAGCTTAGAGTTCTCGGGGGCGAAAGCTTTCTTT. Translating gives CASSLEFSGAKAFF.

The chain links TRBV12-3 or TRBV12-4 to TRBJ1-2; the match to TRBD1 covers 7 bases. With 4 bases clipped from V and 6 bases from J, the junction kept 11 bases outside the gene matches. The CDR3 is 15 residues long. In DNA, the CDR3 is TGTGCCAGCAGTTATCTAACCGGGACAGAACATGGCTACACCTTC. Protein product: CASSYLTGTEHGYTF.

This sequence joins TRBV15 and TRBJ2-3, with a weak D call TRBD2 (6 bases). The CDR3 runs to 17 residues. Germline lookup yields CDR1 LNHNV and CDR2 YYDKDF (reference sequence). With 0 bases removed from V and 2 bases from J, the gap between germline ends came to 15 bases. The CDR3 loop is CATSRDNAGGLTDTQYF. The CDR3 DNA reads as TGTGCCACCAGCAGAGATAACGCCGGAGGGCTCACAGATACGCAGTATTTT.

The V call is TRBV19, the J call TRBJ2-1; 9 bases agree with TRBD1. This CDR3 is built from 15 residues. V gave up 10 bases and J gave up 3 bases; unmatched junction bases: 10. In germline, CDR1 is LNHDA, CDR2 SQIVND (reference sequence). CDR3 amino acids: CAIPSRDRVYNEQFF. The CDR3 DNA is TGTGCCATTCCCTCTCGGGACAGGGTCTACAATGAGCAGTTCTTC.

The V call is TRBV7-9, the J call TRBJ2-5, with 8 bases matching TRBD1. J was trimmed by 3 bases and V by 5 bases; bases with no gene match: 5. The CDR3 contains 14 residues. Per the germline V gene, CDR1 is SEHNR and CDR2 is FQNEAQ (reference sequence). The CDR3 DNA reads TGTGCCAGCAGCCCAGGACAGGGAAAAGAGACCCAGTACTTC. Protein sequence: CASSPGQGKETQYF.

V gene TRBV4-1 combines with J gene TRBJ2-1; no firm D call. The ends were cut back, 5 bases at V and 4 bases at J, with 12 bases in the middle. Germline loops: CDR1 MGHRA, CDR2 YSYEKL. This CDR3 region has 14 residues. The DNA of the CDR3 is TGCGCCAGCAGCAACCAATATTCTTACAATGAGCAGTTCTTC. It translates to CASSNQYSYNEQFF.

The chain employs TRBV6-1 and TRBJ2-7; D possibly corresponds to TRBD2 (5 bases). The CDR3 contains 14 residues. V shed 6 bases and J shed 4 bases, with 16 bases lying between them. Germline V gene data show CDR1 as MNHNS and CDR2 as SASEGT. The CDR3 region is CASSALPGSYEQYF. For the CDR3, the DNA is TGTGCCAGCAGCGCATTGCCGGGAAGTTACGAGCAGTACTTC.

This clonotype was detected a few times. The chain is built from TRBV6-1 and TRBJ2-1; the match to TRBD2 covers 10 bases. The germline V gene has CDR1 MNHNS and CDR2 SASEGT. J gave up 3 bases and V 7 bases, and 6 bases lay outside the gene matches. This CDR3 comprises 15 residues. The CDR3 DNA sequence: TGTGCCAGCACCTCTAGCGGGAGTGGCTACAATGAGCAGTTCTTC. It is translated as CASTSSGSGYNEQFF.

This rearrangement joins TRBV28 to TRBJ1-2, with no clear D. This CDR3 region has 15 residues. Trimming left V 1 base short and J 4 bases short, with 13 bases between. CDR1 is MDHEN, CDR2 SYDVKM, per germline. Written as DNA, the CDR3 is TGTGCCAGCAGTTTATTTCTAGGACCAATCTATGGCTACACCTTC. Translated: CASSLFLGPIYGYTF.

V usage is TRBV7-9 and J usage is TRBJ1-2; D might be TRBD1 (5 bases). This CDR3 comprises 16 residues. Germline loops: CDR1 SEHNR, CDR2 FQNEAQ (reference sequence). V was pared by 1 base and J by 3 bases, with 15 bases between. The chain's CDR3 is CASSLVMGDGDYGYTF. The CDR3, as DNA: TGTGCCAGCAGCTTAGTCATGGGGGATGGGGACTATGGCTACACCTTC.

The V and J genes are TRBV14 and TRBJ2-2; 10 bases match TRBD1. CDR1 and CDR2 from the germline V gene are SGHDN and FVKESK. CDR3 length: 15 amino acids. The trim removed 6 bases at V and 3 bases at J, leaving 4 bases unmatched. The CDR3 coding sequence is TGTGCCAGCAGTCGGACAGGGGGATACACCGGGGAGCTGTTTTTT. Amino acid sequence: CASSRTGGYTGELFF.

The genes are TRBV29-1 and TRBJ2-7, with a weak D call TRBD1 (5 bases). Germline V gives CDR1 SQVTM, CDR2 ANQGSEA. With 2 bases removed from V and 3 bases from J, the gap between germline ends came to 17 bases. This CDR3 is built from 15 residues. Written as DNA, the CDR3 is TGCAGCGTTGAAATATCCAGGGAACTAAACTACGAGCAGTACTTC. Translation gives CSVEISRELNYEQYF.

The chain combines TRBV6-6 with TRBJ1-4, with TRBD1 identical over 9 bases. V lost 2 bases and J lost 3; bases outside the gene matches: 4. Germline CDR1 MNHNY, CDR2 SVGAGI (reference sequence). The CDR3 runs to 16 residues. The CDR3 loop reads CASSYQGDRANEKLFF. The DNA for the CDR3 is TGTGCCAGCAGTTACCAAGGGGACAGGGCTAATGAAAAACTGTTTTTT.

This clonotype was observed a handful of times. This chain links TRBV19 with TRBJ2-1; tentatively, D is TRBD2 (5 bases). Germline V gene sequence: CDR1 LNHDA, CDR2 SQIVND (reference sequence). The CDR3 length is 15 residues. With 3 bases removed from V and 2 bases from J, the gap between germline ends came to 11 bases. The DNA of the CDR3 is TGTGCCAGTAGTATCGGAGGAGGAACCTACAATGAGCAGTTCTTC. Translating gives CASSIGGGTYNEQFF.

The V gene is TRBV6-1, the J gene TRBJ1-2, with 8 bases that match TRBD1. The ends lost 3 bases at V and 5 bases at J; junction bases unmatched: 8. Germline CDR1 reads MNHNS; CDR2 reads SASEGT. This CDR3 comprises 15 residues. The CDR3 protein is CASSEGQAVTYGYTF. As DNA, the CDR3 is TGTGCCAGCAGTGAGGGACAGGCGGTAACTTATGGCTACACCTTC.

V gene TRBV2 combines with J gene TRBJ2-3, with D maybe TRBD1 (6 bases). Germline V gene lookup returns CDR1 SNHLY and CDR2 FYNNEI. Between the trimmed V and J ends, which lost 5 bases and 4 bases, there was a span of 10 bases. The CDR3 length is 13 residues. CDR3 DNA sequence: TGTGCCAGCAGTCGGACAGAGTCAGATACGCAGTATTTT. It codes for CASSRTESDTQYF.

This rearrangement joins TRBV7-7 to TRBJ2-7, with D uncertain. This CDR3 contains 13 residues. Germline loops: CDR1 SSHAT, CDR2 FNYEAQ (reference sequence). Trimming took 3 bases from V and 2 from J, leaving 8 bases between them. The CDR3 loop reads CASSFNTAYEQYF. In DNA form, the CDR3 reads TGTGCCAGCAGCTTTAACACAGCCTACGAGCAGTACTTC.

V and J are TRBV6-2 or TRBV6-3 and TRBJ2-7, with D unclear. The CDR3 sequence is 13 residues long. CDR1 is MNHEY, CDR2 SVGEGT, per germline. V lost 7 bases, J lost 0 bases, and 10 bases lay in between. The CDR3 region is CASKRPHSYEQYF. DNA for the CDR3: TGTGCCAGCAAAAGACCGCACTCCTACGAGCAGTACTTC.

This clonotype was counted a few times. The chain carries TRBV14 and TRBJ2-7; a weak D match, TRBD2 (5 bases). The V end was cut by 4 bases, the J end by 1 base, with 20 bases between. The CDR3 sequence is 17 residues long. Germline V gene sequence: CDR1 SGHDN, CDR2 FVKESK. The CDR3 DNA sequence: TGTGCCAGCAGCCCAATTTTCACCGACTCGGGGTCCTACGAGCAGTACTTC. It is translated as CASSPIFTDSGSYEQYF.

This sequence joins TRBV28 and TRBJ1-2; 7 bases align to TRBD1. Trimming at V came to 5 bases and at J to 4 bases, leaving 10 bases not matched to a gene. Germline V lookup: CDR1 MDHEN, CDR2 SYDVKM. This CDR3 has 15 amino acids. CDR3 bases: TGTGCCAGCAGTCCCGACAGGGATCTCCCCTATGGCTACACCTTC. The encoded protein is CASSPDRDLPYGYTF.